These 13 T cell receptor beta chains came from one sample sequenced in a study of cytomegalovirus exposure and HLA in healthy donors. Primers included in the PCR were 60 Vbeta and 13 Jbeta primers. Only in-frame clones appear in the TCRdb table, and some are missing; sequencing was by immunoSEQ multiplex PCR. The sample carries more than 65,000 clones, around 75% recorded once. The sequencing input was PBMCs. Receptor source: a man aged 35 to 55 in good health and CMV-seronegative.

This clone was picked up one time. The V gene is TRBV4-3, the J gene TRBJ2-7; 9 bases are a match to TRBD2. There are 17 residues in the CDR3. Germline V gene data show CDR1 as LGHNA and CDR2 as YSLEER. Losses at the gene ends were 0 bases for V and 3 bases for J; bases not matched to a gene: 9. The CDR3 loop reads CASSQETYSGGNYEQYF. The CDR3 DNA sequence: TGCGCCAGCAGCCAAGAAACCTATAGCGGGGGAAACTACGAGCAGTACTTC.

The V call is TRBV27, the J call TRBJ2-7, with D perhaps TRBD1 (5 bases). V lost 7 bases to trimming and J lost 1 base, with 14 bases between them. The CDR3 is made up of 14 amino acids. Germline V gene sequence: CDR1 MNHEY, CDR2 SMNVEV (reference sequence). For the CDR3, the DNA is TGTGCCAGCAAGGGCTTCGACAGATCCTACGAGCAGTACTTC. Its protein is CASKGFDRSYEQYF.

The gene calls are TRBV7-9 and TRBJ2-7, with D hard to call. V was cut by 1 base and J by 1 base, with 2 bases left in between. Germline CDR1 reads SEHNR; CDR2 reads FQNEAQ (reference sequence). This CDR3 has 12 residues. The CDR3 sequence: CASSLVSYEQYF. Here the CDR3 DNA reads TGTGCCAGCAGCTTAGTATCCTACGAGCAGTACTTC.

The chain combines TRBV7-8 with TRBJ2-7; TRBD1 is a possible D gene (5 bases). The CDR3 extends over 14 amino acids. Looked up from germline, CDR1 is SGHVS and CDR2 is FQNEAQ. Between the trimmed V and J ends, which lost 5 bases and 1 base, there was a span of 12 bases. The CDR3 DNA follows: TGTGCCAGCAGCCGACAGTCCCCATCCTACGAGCAGTACTTC. Translated, it gives CASSRQSPSYEQYF.

The V gene is TRBV7-3, the J gene TRBJ2-2, with D uncertain. V shed 5 bases and J shed 4 bases, with 5 bases lying between them. The CDR3 runs 12 residues. Germline values: CDR1 SGHTA, CDR2 FQGTGA. CDR3 DNA sequence: TGTGCCAGCAGCCTCCCCACCGGGGAGCTGTTTTTT. It yields the protein CASSLPTGELFF. Variable domain in full (rest from reference TRBV7-3 and TRBJ2-2): GAGVSQTPSNKVTEKGKYVELRCDPISGHTALYWYRQSLGQGPEFLIYFQGTGAADDSGLPNDRFFAVRPEGSVSTLKIQRTERGDSAVYLCASSLPTGELFFGEGSRLTVL.

This sequence joins TRBV9 and TRBJ1-1; 7 bases are a match to TRBD1. This CDR3 contains 13 residues. Germline lookup yields CDR1 SGDLS and CDR2 YYNGEE. V trimming: 6 bases; J trimming: 5 bases; junction bases outside the gene matches: 7. This chain's CDR3 is CASTATGVTEAFF. CDR3 bases: TGTGCCAGCACCGCTACAGGGGTAACTGAAGCTTTCTTT.

The chain combines TRBV4-3 with TRBJ2-6; the match to TRBD1 covers 7 bases. Germline V gene lookup returns CDR1 LGHNA and CDR2 YSLEER. The CDR3 runs 14 residues. V lost 4 bases to trimming and J lost 7 bases; unmatched junction nucleotides: 4. Here the CDR3 DNA reads TGCGCCAGCAGCCCGACAGGGAGAGCCAACGTCCTGACTTTC. This gives the protein CASSPTGRANVLTF.

This clone was detected only a few times. The V and J genes are TRBV6-6 and TRBJ1-1, with 7 bases that match TRBD1. V was clipped by 0 bases and J by 4 bases; unmatched bases: 2. The length of the CDR3 is 14 residues. The V gene's germline CDR1 is MNHNY and CDR2 SVGAGI (reference sequence). In DNA, the CDR3 is TGTGCCAGCAGTTACTCAGGGGGCGGCACTGAAGCTTTCTTT. Translation gives CASSYSGGGTEAFF.

The chain couples TRBV27 to TRBJ2-1; TRBD2 is a possible D gene (7 bases). Germline CDR1 reads MNHEY; CDR2 reads SMNVEV (reference sequence). This CDR3 is built from 15 residues. Deletions cut 5 bases from V and 2 bases from J, with 13 bases between. CDR3 loop: CASSGAGAAYNEQFF. CDR3 coding DNA: TGTGCCAGCAGTGGGGCGGGGGCCGCCTACAATGAGCAGTTCTTC.

This clone showed up just a few times. The chain combines TRBV12-5 with TRBJ2-3; 11 bases fit TRBD1. J lost 4 bases, V lost 7 bases, and 10 bases had no gene match. Germline V gives CDR1 LGHNT, CDR2 FRNRAP. CDR3 length: 16 residues. For the CDR3, the DNA is TGTGCTAGTGCGCCCACCGGGACAGGGGGTCCAGATACGCAGTATTTT. This translates into CASAPTGTGGPDTQYF.

The chain recombines TRBV5-1 with TRBJ2-5; perhaps TRBD1 as D (5 bases). CDR3 length: 12 amino acids. The V end lost 6 bases, the J end lost 3 bases, and 9 bases lay between the germline ends. Looked up from germline, CDR1 is SGHRS and CDR2 is YFSETQ. As DNA, the CDR3 is TGCGCCAGCACTCCAGGGAAAGAGACCCAGTACTTC. Translated, it gives CASTPGKETQYF.

This clone has just a few counts. V gene TRBV9 combines with J gene TRBJ2-3; 11 nucleotides match TRBD2. The V segment lost 4 bases and the J segment 10 bases; nucleotides outside the gene matches: 23. The CDR3 is 19 amino acids. CDR1 and CDR2 from the germline V gene are SGDLS and YYNGEE. CDR3 sequence: CASSPHLPRLAGGRVSQYF. CDR3 bases: TGTGCCAGCAGCCCCCATCTCCCCCGCCTAGCGGGGGGCCGGGTGTCGCAGTATTTT.

The genes are TRBV7-6 and TRBJ1-3; 10 bases agree with TRBD1. The CDR3 length is 14 residues. V lost 5 bases and J lost 4; bases outside the gene matches: 2. In germline, CDR1 is SGHVS, CDR2 FNYEAQ. This CDR3 reads CASSGTGAGNTIYF. CDR3 in DNA: TGTGCCAGCAGCGGGACAGGGGCAGGAAACACCATATATTTT.